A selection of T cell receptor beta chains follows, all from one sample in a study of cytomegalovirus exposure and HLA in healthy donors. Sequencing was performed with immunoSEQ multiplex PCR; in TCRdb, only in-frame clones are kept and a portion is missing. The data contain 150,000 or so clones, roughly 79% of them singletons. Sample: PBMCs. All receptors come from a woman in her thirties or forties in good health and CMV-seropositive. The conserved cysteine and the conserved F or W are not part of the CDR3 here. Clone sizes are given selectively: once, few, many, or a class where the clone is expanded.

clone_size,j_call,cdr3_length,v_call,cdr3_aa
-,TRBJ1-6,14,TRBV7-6,ASSLWIGANNSPLH
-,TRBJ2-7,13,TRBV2,ASASLGDISYEQH
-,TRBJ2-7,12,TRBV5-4,ASSLTQGSYEQY
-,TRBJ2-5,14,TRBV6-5,ASSYGLADRGETQY
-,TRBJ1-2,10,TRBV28,ASSLQGKGCT
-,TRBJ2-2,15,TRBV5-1,ASSPGARGADTGELF
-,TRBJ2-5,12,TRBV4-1,ASSQQGSQETQY
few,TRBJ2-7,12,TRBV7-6,ASSPDRDVYEQY
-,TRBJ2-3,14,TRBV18,ASSPGTSGGIDTQY
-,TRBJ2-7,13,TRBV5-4,ASSWEGGRSYEQY
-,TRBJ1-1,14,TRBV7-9,ASGPGDRGSNTEAF
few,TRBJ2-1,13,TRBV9,ASSVEGGSYNEQF
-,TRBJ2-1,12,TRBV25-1,ASSRDYQGNEQF
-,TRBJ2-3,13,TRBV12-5,ASGFSRQGTDTQY
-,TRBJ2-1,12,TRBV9,ASKPWGGVDEQF
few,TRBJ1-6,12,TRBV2,ASGLDGGISPLH
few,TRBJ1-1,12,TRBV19,ASSADRGNTEAF
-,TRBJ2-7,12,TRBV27,ASTRSSGAYEQY
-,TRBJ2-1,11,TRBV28,ATAGLGYNEQF
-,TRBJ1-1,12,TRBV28,ASSTGTANTEAF
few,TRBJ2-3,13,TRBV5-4,ASSLRDRGPDTQY
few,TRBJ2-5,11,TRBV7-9,ASSLEQGETQY
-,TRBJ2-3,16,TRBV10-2,ASSEVAGGPGSADTQY
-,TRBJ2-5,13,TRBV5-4,ASSLGTTYQETQY
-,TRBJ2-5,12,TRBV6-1,ASSETGVQETQY
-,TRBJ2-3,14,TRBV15,ATSTMLTGSTDTQY
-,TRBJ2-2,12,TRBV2,ASNRDSWTGELF
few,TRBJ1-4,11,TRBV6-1,ASSVLTNEKLF
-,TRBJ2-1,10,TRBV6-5,ASSYSYNEQF
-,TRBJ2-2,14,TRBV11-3,ASSPRTGPNTGELF
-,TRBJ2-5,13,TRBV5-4,ASSLDVGGQETQY
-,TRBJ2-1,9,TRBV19,AGGDRNEQF
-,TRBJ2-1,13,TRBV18,ASAQTSGGASEQF
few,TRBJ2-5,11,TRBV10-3,AISESRKETQY
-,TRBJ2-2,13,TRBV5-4,ASSSMNEAPGELF
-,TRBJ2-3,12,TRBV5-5,ASSLQGSTDTQY
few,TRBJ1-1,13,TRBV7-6,ASNNRPGRDTEAF
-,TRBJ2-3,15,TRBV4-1,ASSQGSPSGISDTQY
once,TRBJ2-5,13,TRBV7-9,ASSLLGTGEETQY